The entry below describes one T cell receptor beta chain. Its antigen is undetermined. The sample belongs to a study of blood T cells in healthy people across ages. Deletions cut 0 bases from V and 8 bases from J, with 14 bases between. The CDR3 has 15 residues. CDR1 is LGHDT and CDR2 is YNNKEL in the germline V gene (reference sequence). Study outcomes and limitations: CMV status of donors was not determined, possibly confounding expanded clonotype changes.

Alongside a J-beta primer mix, a sample-barcoded 5' primer served in a second PCR lasting about 7 to 12 cycles. Via MiXCR, TCRdb re-called the 5' RACE reads, giving one row per CDR3 protein. The data show over a million distinct CDR3 sequences, almost 25% seen once. These data were likewise used in another study, on T cells of mothers and their children.

Sequencing used blood. This receptor was identified in a girl aged 2 to 10 in good health. This rearrangement joins TRBV3-1 to TRBJ2-4; tentative D call: TRBD1 (5 bases). Here the CDR3 reads CASSQEGRERDIQYF. The CDR3 DNA reads TGTGCCAGCAGCCAAGAAGGCAGGGAACGGGACATTCAGTACTTC.